This T cell receptor (beta chain) originates from a study of CD8 T cells in Susac syndrome. The authors carried out high-throughput sequencing of TCR beta. They applied it to CD8+ and CD4+ T cells obtained from blood. As for this clonotype: Its antigen is unknown.

Reverse transcription used roughly 0.45 to 1 ug RNA and random hexamers. TCRdb ran MiXCR on the immunoSEQ multiplex PCR reads and lists one entry per CDR3 protein. This table holds fewer than 200,000 distinct CDR3 sequences, roughly 94% found once. V lost 0 bases, J lost 16 bases, and 16 bases lay in between. Germline CDR1 and CDR2: GTSNPN and SVGIG (reference sequence). The CDR3 is made up of 12 amino acids. General observations from the study: Susac syndrome CD4+ T cell repertoires showed no clonal expansion.

The rearrangement joins TRBV30 to TRBJ1-3; D not resolved. The TCR originated in a human donor with Susac syndrome. The sequenced material came from CD4+ T cells from PBMCs. Written as DNA, the CDR3 is TGTGCCTGGAGTGTCATTCGGGCCCCGGTTTATTTT. This sequence encodes CAWSVIRAPVYF.